This T cell receptor (beta chain) comes out of a study of radiation and T cells in renal cell carcinoma. This clone was observed a handful of times. Its antigen is not known. Treatment specified: treatment-naive control, cytoreductive nephrectomy. Sequenced control tumors were from about ten males and several females, median age approximately 50. General study points: Compared with controls, irradiated tumors had more, larger dominant CDR3 motifs.

Profiling relied on immunoSEQ multiplex PCR, and the TCRdb table lists in-frame clones only, not all of them. Of roughly 20,000 clones detected, approximately 59% appear once; the ten largest clones hold around a third. This CDR3 region has 15 residues. Germline V gene lookup returns CDR1 MNHEY and CDR2 SMNVEV (reference sequence). The ends lost 2 bases at V and 6 bases at J; junction bases unmatched: 6. The source was tumor tissue, collected from a patient whose treatment was nephrectomy without radiotherapy. The receptor's source is a man between 50 and 59 years old with renal cell carcinoma. This chain links TRBV27 with TRBJ1-2, with 10 bases lining up with TRBD1. DNA for the CDR3: TGTGCCAGCAGTTTAAGGGACAGGGGAGGGGATGGCTACACCTTC. It encodes CASSLRDRGGDGYTF.